This T cell receptor beta chain is from a study of T cell repertoires in cytomegalovirus infection. The study, taken as a whole, reports: Cumulative public TCR beta family frequency identified carriers of CMV plus the relevant HLA. Dominating the ex vivo response were HLA-C-restricted CMV-specific TCR beta clonotypes.

The CDR3 length is 14 residues. Looked up from germline, CDR1 is MNHEY and CDR2 is SVGEGT. V was pared by 5 bases and J by 3 bases, with 4 bases of the junction left unmatched. TCRdb re-called the reads with MiXCR, one entry per CDR3 protein. The data show more than 350,000 distinct CDR3 sequences, with under 40% seen just once and roughly 13% held by the top ten. This clonotype occurred a few times. No antigen is known for it. The J gene is TRBJ1-2, the V gene TRBV6-2 or TRBV6-3; 9 nucleotides align to TRBD1. The receptor comes from a human donor in good health (CMV status not recorded). Some clones in this sample may be carry-over from other donors' samples. Sequencing input: PBMCs. This CDR3 reads CASSAQGAHYGYTF. CDR3 DNA: TGTGCCAGCAGTGCACAGGGGGCGCACTATGGCTACACCTTC.